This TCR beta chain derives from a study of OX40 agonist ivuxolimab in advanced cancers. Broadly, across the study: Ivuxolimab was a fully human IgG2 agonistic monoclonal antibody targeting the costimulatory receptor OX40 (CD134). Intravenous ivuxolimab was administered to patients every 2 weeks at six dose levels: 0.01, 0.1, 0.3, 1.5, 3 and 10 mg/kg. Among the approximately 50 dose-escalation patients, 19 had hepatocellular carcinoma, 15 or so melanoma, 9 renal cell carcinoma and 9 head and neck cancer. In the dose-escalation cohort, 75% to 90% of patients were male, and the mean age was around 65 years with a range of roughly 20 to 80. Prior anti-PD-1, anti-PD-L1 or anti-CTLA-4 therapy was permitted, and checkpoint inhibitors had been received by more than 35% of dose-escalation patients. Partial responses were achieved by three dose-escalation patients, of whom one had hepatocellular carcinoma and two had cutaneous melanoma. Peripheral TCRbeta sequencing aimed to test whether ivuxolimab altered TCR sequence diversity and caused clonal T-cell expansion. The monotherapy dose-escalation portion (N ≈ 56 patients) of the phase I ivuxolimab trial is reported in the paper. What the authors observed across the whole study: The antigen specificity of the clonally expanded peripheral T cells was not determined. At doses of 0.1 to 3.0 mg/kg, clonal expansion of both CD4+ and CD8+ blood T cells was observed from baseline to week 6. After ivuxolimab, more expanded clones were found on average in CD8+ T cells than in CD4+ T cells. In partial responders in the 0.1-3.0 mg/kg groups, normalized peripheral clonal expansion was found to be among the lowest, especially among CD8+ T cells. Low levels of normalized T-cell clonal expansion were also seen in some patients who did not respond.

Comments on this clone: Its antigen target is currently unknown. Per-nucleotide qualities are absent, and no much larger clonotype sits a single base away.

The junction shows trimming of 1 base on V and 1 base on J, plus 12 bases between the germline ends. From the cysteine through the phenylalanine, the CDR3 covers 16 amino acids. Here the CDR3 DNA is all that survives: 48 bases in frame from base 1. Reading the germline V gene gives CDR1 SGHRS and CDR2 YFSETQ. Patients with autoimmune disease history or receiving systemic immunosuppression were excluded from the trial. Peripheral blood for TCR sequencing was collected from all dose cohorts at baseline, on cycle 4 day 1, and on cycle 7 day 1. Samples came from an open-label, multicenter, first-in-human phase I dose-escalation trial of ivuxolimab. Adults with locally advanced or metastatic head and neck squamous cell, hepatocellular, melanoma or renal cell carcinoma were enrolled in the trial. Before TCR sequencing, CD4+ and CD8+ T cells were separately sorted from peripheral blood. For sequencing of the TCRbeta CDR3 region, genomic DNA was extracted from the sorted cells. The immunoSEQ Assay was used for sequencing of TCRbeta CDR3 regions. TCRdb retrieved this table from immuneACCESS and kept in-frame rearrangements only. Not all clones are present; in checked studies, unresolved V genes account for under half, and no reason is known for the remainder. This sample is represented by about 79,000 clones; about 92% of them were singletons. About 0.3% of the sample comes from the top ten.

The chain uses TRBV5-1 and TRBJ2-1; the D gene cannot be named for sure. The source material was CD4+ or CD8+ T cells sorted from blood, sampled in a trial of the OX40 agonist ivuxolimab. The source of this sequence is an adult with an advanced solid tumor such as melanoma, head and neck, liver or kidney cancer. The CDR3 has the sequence CASSLSPGGSYNEQFF. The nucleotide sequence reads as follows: TGCGCCAGCAGCTTGTCCCCCGGCGGTTCCTACAATGAGCAGTTCTTC.